This TCR beta chain appears in the sequencing data of a study of early T cells in non-severe SARS-CoV-2 infection. A few counts support this clonotype. Individually, cDNA molecules had unique molecular identifiers attached to them. A single record per CDR3 protein comes from TCRdb applying MiXCR to the 5' RACE reads. The table lists 100,000 to 150,000 distinct CDR3 sequences, about 15% of them singletons. The CDR3 length is 14 residues. V shed 6 bases and J 2 bases; nucleotides not matched to a gene: 4. Germline values: CDR1 LNHDA, CDR2 SQIVND (reference sequence). The sequenced sample was whole blood. This sequence was found in an adult who was a healthcare worker with PCR-confirmed SARS-CoV-2 infection or an uninfected control (not recorded which). The chain combines TRBV19 with TRBJ2-1; 7 nucleotides match TRBD1. CDR3 nucleotide sequence: TGTGCCAGTAGCGAGGACAGGCCCTACAATGAGCAGTTCTTC. Protein sequence: CASSEDRPYNEQFF.